A selection of T cell receptor beta chains follows, all from one sample in a study of blood T cell repertoires in COVID-19. Profiling relied on immunoSEQ multiplex PCR, and the TCRdb table lists in-frame clones only, not all of them. This sample yields 200,000 to 250,000 clones, of which nearly 90% are seen a single time; about 10% belongs to the top ten. Sequencing was performed on PBMCs or T cells enriched from blood (not recorded which). The receptor source for this set is a man aged 25 to 40 who had recovered from COVID-19. CDR3s include the opening cysteine and the closing phenylalanine or tryptophan. A D gene is named only where the DNA matches it firmly. The size of a clone is reported for some rows only, either as once, few or many, or as a class for expanded clones.

TRBD1	TRBV24-1	TRBJ2-1	once	CATSGTSGQSNNEQFF	TGTGCCACCAGTGGAACTTCGGGACAGTCTAACAATGAGCAGTTCTTC
NA	TRBV6-1	TRBJ2-7	NA	CASSDLAMSSYEQYF	TGTGCCAGTAGTGATCTAGCGATGAGCTCCTACGAGCAGTACTTC
NA	TRBV5-4	TRBJ1-2	NA	CASSPIENYGYTF	TGTGCCAGCAGCCCCATAGAAAACTATGGCTACACCTTC
NA	TRBV7-2	TRBJ1-1	NA	CASDRVNTEAFF	TGTGCCAGCGATCGGGTGAACACTGAAGCTTTCTTT
TRBD1	TRBV19	TRBJ1-1	NA	CASSVRGTDIAFF	TGTGCCAGTAGTGTCAGGGGGACGGATATCGCTTTCTTT
TRBD2	TRBV29-1	TRBJ2-1	NA	CSSRTSGSLYDEQFF	TGCAGCTCGAGGACTAGCGGGAGCTTATACGATGAGCAGTTCTTC
TRBD1	TRBV5-5	TRBJ1-5	NA	CASSPPDRADDQPQHF	TGTGCCAGCAGCCCCCCGGACAGGGCGGACGATCAGCCCCAGCATTTT
TRBD2	TRBV7-9	TRBJ2-1	NA	CASSFLLAGGPSSYNEQFF	TGTGCCAGCAGCTTCTTACTAGCGGGAGGGCCGAGCTCCTACAATGAGCAGTTCTTC
NA	TRBV27	TRBJ2-4	NA	CASGSGPVNIQYF	TGTGCCAGCGGGTCGGGTCCGGTAAACATTCAGTACTTC
NA	TRBV13	TRBJ1-1	NA	CASSYRRGLAMSTEAFF	TGTGCCAGCAGCTATAGGCGGGGGCTGGCGATGAGCACTGAAGCTTTCTTT
TRBD2	TRBV9	TRBJ2-3	NA	CASSAQELAGASSTDTQYF	TGTGCCAGCAGCGCACAGGAACTAGCGGGGGCGTCTAGCACAGATACGCAGTATTTT
TRBD1	TRBV30	TRBJ1-2	NA	CAWSTTGQGGRYGYTF	TGTGCCTGGAGCACCACCGGGCAGGGGGGTCGGTATGGCTACACCTTC
TRBD1	TRBV29-1	TRBJ1-2	NA	CSVGQDLYGYTF	TGCAGCGTGGGACAGGACCTCTATGGCTACACCTTC
TRBD2	TRBV7-9	TRBJ2-1	NA	CASSLETSGSFIEQFF	TGTGCCAGCAGCTTAGAGACTAGCGGGAGCTTCATTGAGCAGTTCTTC
NA	TRBV10-3	TRBJ1-6	NA	CAISESGFNSPLHF	TGTGCCATCAGTGAATCGGGATTTAATTCACCCCTCCACTTT
NA	TRBV7-2	TRBJ1-5	NA	CASSLAVGRDSNQPQHF	TGTGCCAGCAGCTTAGCGGTTGGCAGGGATAGCAATCAGCCCCAGCATTTT
TRBD1	TRBV6-5	TRBJ1-1	NA	CASSYLGQGATEAFF	TGTGCCAGCAGTTACCTGGGACAGGGGGCCACTGAAGCTTTCTTT
TRBD1	TRBV19	TRBJ1-4	NA	CASRELGGYREKLFF	TGTGCCAGTAGGGAATTAGGGGGCTATCGCGAAAAACTGTTTTTT
NA	TRBV6-1	TRBJ2-3	NA	CASSENSGTQYF	TGTGCCAGCAGTGAAAATTCGGGTACGCAGTATTTT
NA	TRBV7-9	TRBJ1-1	NA	CASSLVEGNTEAFF	TGTGCCAGCAGCTTAGTGGAGGGGAACACTGAAGCTTTCTTT
NA	TRBV3-1/TRBV3-2	TRBJ2-2	NA	CASSRQVAQSTGELFF	TGTGCCAGCAGCCGCCAAGTAGCGCAGAGCACCGGGGAGCTGTTTTTT
TRBD2	TRBV4-3	TRBJ2-3	NA	CASSQGRWGGGLDTQYF	TGCGCCAGCAGCCAAGGGCGGTGGGGCGGGGGGCTAGATACGCAGTATTTT
NA	TRBV4-1	TRBJ1-2	NA	CASSQGLDSHGYTF	TGCGCCAGCAGCCAAGGCTTGGACAGTCATGGCTACACCTTC
TRBD1	TRBV6-1	TRBJ1-1	NA	CASSASTGGMNTEAFF	TGTGCCAGCAGTGCCTCGACAGGGGGTATGAACACTGAAGCTTTCTTT
NA	TRBV5-1	TRBJ2-4	NA	CASQSGYAKNIQYF	TGCGCCAGTCAGTCAGGGTACGCCAAAAACATTCAGTACTTC
NA	TRBV11-2	TRBJ2-3	NA	CASSPPEAGDTQYF	TGTGCCAGCAGCCCGCCTGAAGCGGGCGATACGCAGTATTTT
TRBD2	TRBV10-2	TRBJ2-5	NA	CASSLAGALQETQYF	TGCGCCAGCAGTTTAGCGGGGGCCCTCCAAGAGACCCAGTACTTC
TRBD1	TRBV7-9	TRBJ1-1	NA	CASSGFGQGVLETEAFF	TGTGCCAGCAGCGGATTCGGGCAGGGGGTTTTGGAGACTGAAGCTTTCTTT
NA	TRBV2	TRBJ1-1	many	CASSERFTEAFF	TGTGCCAGCAGTGAACGGTTCACTGAAGCTTTCTTT
NA	TRBV2	TRBJ1-2	once	CATQGTEANYGYTF	TGTGCCACCCAGGGCACGGAAGCTAACTATGGCTACACCTTC
NA	TRBV28	TRBJ1-4	NA	CASSFVTGSNEKLFF	TGTGCCAGCAGTTTTGTTACAGGGTCTAATGAAAAACTGTTTTTT
TRBD1	TRBV28	TRBJ1-2	NA	CASRNNRGYYGYTF	TGTGCCAGCAGAAACAACAGGGGGTACTATGGCTACACCTTC
NA	TRBV19	TRBJ2-3	NA	CASKPGQQLRSYTDTQYF	TGTGCCAGTAAACCCGGACAGCAACTAAGGTCCTACACAGATACGCAGTATTTT
TRBD2	TRBV7-6	TRBJ2-2	few	CASSPRTSGNGELFF	TGTGCCAGCAGCCCAAGGACTAGCGGGAACGGGGAGCTGTTTTTT
TRBD2	TRBV14	TRBJ2-1	NA	CASSQELKLADNEQFF	TGTGCCAGCAGCCAAGAATTGAAACTAGCGGACAATGAGCAGTTCTTC
NA	TRBV7-9	TRBJ1-6	once	CASSKDGQGTSPLHF	TGTGCCAGCAGCAAAGACGGCCAGGGGACCTCACCCCTCCACTTT
NA	TRBV5-4	TRBJ2-6	NA	CASSSVLSGANVLTF	TGTGCCAGCAGCTCGGTCCTCTCTGGGGCCAACGTCCTGACTTTC
TRBD1	TRBV6-2/TRBV6-3	TRBJ1-4	NA	CASSYDGRGHEKLFF	TGTGCCAGCAGTTATGACGGCAGGGGGCATGAAAAACTGTTTTTT
TRBD1	TRBV6-5	TRBJ2-2	NA	CASRGQGIIPGELFF	TGTGCCAGCAGAGGACAGGGGATTATCCCCGGGGAGCTGTTTTTT
NA	TRBV13	TRBJ1-4	NA	CASSLAVYEKLFF	TGTGCCAGCAGCTTAGCGGTTTATGAAAAACTGTTTTTT
NA	TRBV3-1/TRBV3-2	TRBJ2-1	NA	CASSQQPAGGRGYEQFF	TGTGCCAGCAGCCAACAACCCGCCGGGGGGCGCGGGTATGAGCAGTTCTTC
NA	TRBV20-1	TRBJ1-1	NA	CSASNQGGVNTEAFF	TGCAGTGCTAGTAACCAGGGCGGGGTGAACACTGAAGCTTTCTTT
NA	TRBV7-2	TRBJ2-5	NA	CASSFLGVETQYF	TGTGCCAGCAGCTTTTTAGGAGTAGAGACCCAGTACTTC
NA	TRBV21-1	TRBJ1-1	NA	CASSRDRGRITEAFF	TGTGCCAGCAGCAGAGACAGGGGGCGCATCACTGAAGCTTTCTTT
NA	TRBV7-2	TRBJ2-5	NA	CASSLVVLQETQYF	TGTGCCAGCAGCTTAGTTGTCTTGCAAGAGACCCAGTACTTC
NA	TRBV5-5	TRBJ2-1	NA	CASSRGWGPDEQFF	TGTGCCAGCAGCCGAGGGTGGGGGCCGGATGAGCAGTTCTTC
NA	TRBV11-2	TRBJ1-6	NA	CASSSRQAGALHF	TGTGCCAGCAGTTCTCGACAGGCTGGTGCCCTCCACTTT
NA	TRBV29-1	TRBJ2-5	NA	CSGVGLETQYF	TGCAGCGGGGTGGGCCTAGAGACCCAGTACTTC